This note documents a single T cell receptor (beta chain) sequence. By sample share, this clone is medium-sized (0.01 to 0.1%). Its antigen specificity is not known. No clone much larger than this one lies a single base away; base qualities are absent. This sample is part of a study of metastatic and nonmetastatic thyroid tumors (dated by TCRdb to about 2020). For context, the study as a whole: The researchers compared repertoires between peripheral blood samples and tumor or nodule tissue samples from patients with malignant or benign thyroid disease.

For CDR1 and CDR2, the germline V gene lists MNHNS and SASEGT. The CDR3 covers 15 residues, taking in both the cysteine and the phenylalanine. The DNA shown is the 45-base CDR3, in frame from base 1. Trimming removed 1 base from V and 9 bases from J, leaving 13 bases between the germline ends. The investigation overall reported the following: In both blood and tumor samples, TCR beta diversity was reported to be significantly higher in malignant tumors than in benign nodules.

None of the patients had been given any treatment before thyroid surgery. The study retrospectively analysed patient clinical samples collected from 2012 to 2018 using T-cell receptor beta sequencing. The method was PCR. These reads were obtained on an Illumina HiSeq 4000. The TCR beta-chain CDR3 region of each patient was profiled by high-throughput sequencing. Per the authors' processing: A classifier to discriminate distant-metastatic papillary thyroid cancer patients was built from CDR3 differences across clinicopathological groups. Repertoire diversity was assessed with the Shannon index, and tumor-blood repertoire similarity with the Morisita-Horn index. TCRdb ran its own pipeline on the public reads, namely fastp trimming at Q25 and MiXCR clone calling, and kept in-frame beta chains. The V and J calls and clone size come from TCRdb's table, not from the authors' own analysis. The sample includes approximately 16,000 clones, with 9.5% to 15% observed a single time. The ten largest make up under 30% of the sample.

The TCR originated in a female donor with papillary thyroid cancer or a benign thyroid nodule (not recorded which). Some clones in this sample may be carry-over from other donors' samples. Specimen: blood. This receptor chain uses TRBV6-1 and TRBJ1-6; a confident D gene designation cannot be given. The nucleotides are TGTGCCAGCAGTGAAGGTTACCGTCCCGGTTCACCCCTCCACTTT. Its protein product is CASSEGYRPGSPLHF.